Shown below are 5 T cell receptor beta chains from a single sample sequenced in a study of T-cell reconstitution after alpha-beta-depleted transplantation in children. Library preparation (for TCRbeta) was performed with unique molecular identifiers. Each CDR3 protein is one row after TCRdb ran MiXCR on the PCR reads. The sample lists a few hundred thousand distinct CDR3 sequences, around 8.9% seen once, with around 5.1% in the top ten. The sequencing here drew on PBMCs from the stem cell graft donor, taken from the stem cell graft. The origin of the receptors is a human donor who donated a stem cell graft to a child with SCID.

This clonotype was seen many times. This sequence joins TRBV5-1 and TRBJ1-3; TRBD1 might be the D (5 bases). Germline CDR1 SGHRS, CDR2 YFSETQ. The CDR3 loop spans 16 amino acids. V lost 4 bases and J lost 0, with 14 bases in between. The CDR3 reads CASSVAGTSSGNTIYF. The CDR3 DNA sequence: TGCGCCAGCAGCGTAGCCGGGACTTCCTCTGGAAACACCATATATTTT.

The genes are TRBV5-6 and TRBJ2-5; either TRBD1 or TRBD2 may supply D (5 bases each). Germline V lookup: CDR1 SGHDT, CDR2 YYEEEE. The CDR3 has 16 residues. The V gene lost 0 bases and the J gene lost 2 bases, with 14 bases spanning the gap. CDR3: CASSLASKGPQETQYF. The CDR3 region has the DNA TGTGCCAGCAGCTTGGCCTCGAAGGGACCGCAAGAGACCCAGTACTTC.

Remarks on this clonotype: One end of the junction is discordant with germline, which a read error may explain. The chain couples TRBV7-9 to TRBJ2-1; 12 bases fit TRBD2. The germline gives CDR1 SEHNR, CDR2 FQNEAQ (reference sequence). This CDR3 contains 15 residues. The CDR3 region has the DNA TGTGCCAGCAGCTCACTAGCGGGGGGCTACAATGAGCAGCTCTTC. Its translation is CASSSLAGGYNEQLF.

J is TRBJ2-2 and V is TRBV15; no reliable D call. This CDR3 is 19 amino acids long. Trimming cost V 0 bases and J 5 bases, with 22 bases left between them. Looked up from germline, CDR1 is LNHNV and CDR2 is YYDKDF (reference sequence). The CDR3 loop reads CATSRENYDEGKWTGELFF. The CDR3 DNA sequence: TGTGCCACCAGCAGAGAAAACTACGACGAAGGGAAGTGGACCGGGGAGCTGTTTTTT.

This clonotype was seen many times. The chain joins TRBV7-2 to TRBJ2-7; tentative D call: TRBD1 (5 bases). CDR3 length equals 15 residues. The ends were cut back, 1 base at V and 2 bases at J, with 12 bases in the middle. Germline CDR1 reads SGHTA; CDR2 reads FQGNSA. The CDR3 loop is CASSLGDRIPYEQYF. The CDR3, as DNA: TGTGCCAGCAGCTTAGGAGACAGAATTCCCTACGAGCAGTACTTC.